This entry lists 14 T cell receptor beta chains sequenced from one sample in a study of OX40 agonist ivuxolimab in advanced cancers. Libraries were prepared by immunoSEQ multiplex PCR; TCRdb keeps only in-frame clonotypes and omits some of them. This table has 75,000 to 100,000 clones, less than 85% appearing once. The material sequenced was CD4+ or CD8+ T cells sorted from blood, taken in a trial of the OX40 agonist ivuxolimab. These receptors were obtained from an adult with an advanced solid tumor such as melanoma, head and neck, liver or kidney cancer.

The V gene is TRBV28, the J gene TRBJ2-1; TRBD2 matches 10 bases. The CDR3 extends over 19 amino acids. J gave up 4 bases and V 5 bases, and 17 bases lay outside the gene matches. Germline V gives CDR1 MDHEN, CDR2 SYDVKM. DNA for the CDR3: TGTGCCAGCAGTCCCCCCCCGTCGGCTAGCGGGGGTACATACAATGAGCAGTTCTTC. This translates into CASSPPPSASGGTYNEQFF.

The CDR3 nucleotides read TGTGCCAGCAGTGAAGCCGGGACAGGGAATTCACCCCTCCACTTT. This encodes CASSEAGTGNSPLHF. V gene TRBV6-4 combines with J gene TRBJ1-6; 9 nucleotides agree with TRBD1. J was trimmed by 7 bases and V by 3 bases; bases with no gene match: 4. The CDR3 is 15 residues long. Per the germline V gene, CDR1 is MRHNA and CDR2 is SNTAGT.

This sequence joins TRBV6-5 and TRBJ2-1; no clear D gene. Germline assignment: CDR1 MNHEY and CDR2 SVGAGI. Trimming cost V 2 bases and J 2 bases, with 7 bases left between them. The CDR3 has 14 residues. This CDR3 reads CASSYHGTYNEQFF. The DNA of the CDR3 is TGTGCCAGCAGTTACCATGGCACCTACAATGAGCAGTTCTTC.

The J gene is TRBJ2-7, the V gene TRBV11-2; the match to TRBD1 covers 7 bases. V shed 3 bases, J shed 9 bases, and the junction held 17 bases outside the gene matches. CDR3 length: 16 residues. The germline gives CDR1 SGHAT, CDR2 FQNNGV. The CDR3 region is CASSFPSGTAESGQYF. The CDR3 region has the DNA TGTGCCAGCAGCTTCCCCTCCGGGACAGCCGAATCCGGGCAGTACTTC.

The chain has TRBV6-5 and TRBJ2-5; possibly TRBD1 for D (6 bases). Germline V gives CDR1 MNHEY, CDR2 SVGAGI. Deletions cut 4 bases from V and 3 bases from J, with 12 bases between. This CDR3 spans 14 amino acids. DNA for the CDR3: TGTGCCAGCAGTTCCTCCTGGACAGAAGAGACCCAGTACTTC. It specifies CASSSSWTEETQYF.

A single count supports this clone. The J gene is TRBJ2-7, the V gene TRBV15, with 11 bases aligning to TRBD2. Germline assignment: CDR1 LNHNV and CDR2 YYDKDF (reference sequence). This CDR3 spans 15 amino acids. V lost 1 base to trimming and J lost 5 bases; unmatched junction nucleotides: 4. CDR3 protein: CATSRGLAGTDEQYF. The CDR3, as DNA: TGTGCCACCAGCAGAGGACTAGCGGGAACCGACGAGCAGTACTTC. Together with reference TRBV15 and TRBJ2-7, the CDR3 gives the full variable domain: DAMVIQNPRYQVTQFGKPVTLSCSQTLNHNVMYWYQQKSSQAPKLLFHYYDKDFNNEADTPDNFQSRRPNTSFCFLDIRSPGLGDTAMYLCATSRGLAGTDEQYFGPGTRLTVT.

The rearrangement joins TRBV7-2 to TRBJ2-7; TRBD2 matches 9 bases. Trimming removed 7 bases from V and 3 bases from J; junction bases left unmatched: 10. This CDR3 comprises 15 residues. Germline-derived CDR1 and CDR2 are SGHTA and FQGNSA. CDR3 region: CASNTVAGASYEQYF. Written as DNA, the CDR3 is TGTGCCAGCAATACAGTAGCGGGAGCCAGCTACGAGCAGTACTTC.

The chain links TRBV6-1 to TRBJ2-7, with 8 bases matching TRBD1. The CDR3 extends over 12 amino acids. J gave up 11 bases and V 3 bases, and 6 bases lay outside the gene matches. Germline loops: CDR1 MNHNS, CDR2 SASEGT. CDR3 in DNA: TGTGCCAGCAGTGAGAGGACAGGGCGGGAGTACTTC. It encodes CASSERTGREYF.

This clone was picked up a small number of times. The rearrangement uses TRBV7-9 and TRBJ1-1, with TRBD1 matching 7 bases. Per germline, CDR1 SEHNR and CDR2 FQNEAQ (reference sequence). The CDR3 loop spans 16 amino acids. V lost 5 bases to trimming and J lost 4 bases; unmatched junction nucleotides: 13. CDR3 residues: CASSKTSGTAGTEAFF. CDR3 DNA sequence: TGTGCCAGCAGCAAAACCTCCGGGACAGCGGGCACTGAAGCTTTCTTT.

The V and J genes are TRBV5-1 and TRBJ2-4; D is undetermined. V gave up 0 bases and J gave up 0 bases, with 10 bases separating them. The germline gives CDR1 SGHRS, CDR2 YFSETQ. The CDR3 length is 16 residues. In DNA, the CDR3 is TGCGCCAGCAGCTTGGACACAGCAATAGCCAAAAACATTCAGTACTTC. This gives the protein CASSLDTAIAKNIQYF.

This chain's CDR3 is CASSQVTGSNEQFF. In nucleotides, the CDR3 is TGCGCCAGCAGCCAAGTTACAGGAAGCAATGAGCAGTTCTTC. The genes are TRBV4-1 and TRBJ2-1; D perhaps matches TRBD1 (5 bases). CDR3 length equals 14 residues. Germline assignment: CDR1 MGHRA and CDR2 YSYEKL. The V gene lost 1 base and the J gene lost 6 bases, with 10 bases spanning the gap.

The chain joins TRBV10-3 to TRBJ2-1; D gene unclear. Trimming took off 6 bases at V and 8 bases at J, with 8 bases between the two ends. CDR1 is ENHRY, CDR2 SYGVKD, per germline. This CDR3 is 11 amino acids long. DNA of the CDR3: TGTGCCATCAGCTCCGGATATGAGCAGTTCTTC. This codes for CAISSGYEQFF.

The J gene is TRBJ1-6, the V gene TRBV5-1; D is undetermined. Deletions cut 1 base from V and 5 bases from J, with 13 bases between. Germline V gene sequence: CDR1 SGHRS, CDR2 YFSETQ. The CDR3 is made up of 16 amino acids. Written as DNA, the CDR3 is TGCGCCAGCAGCTTGTCGGTGGGAAGGAATAATTCACCCCTCCACTTT. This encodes CASSLSVGRNNSPLHF.

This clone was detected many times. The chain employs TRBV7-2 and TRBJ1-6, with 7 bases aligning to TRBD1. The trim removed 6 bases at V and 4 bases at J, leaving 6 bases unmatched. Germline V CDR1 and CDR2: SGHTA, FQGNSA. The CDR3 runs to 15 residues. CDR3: CASRPQTGYNSPLHF. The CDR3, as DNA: TGTGCCAGCAGGCCCCAGACAGGGTATAATTCACCCCTCCACTTT.